The sequence of this TCR beta chain was determined in a study of T cells in Graves' hyperthyroidism and ophthalmopathy. This clonotype was picked up many times. Its antigen is not identified. Amplified TCR beta CDR3 regions came from RNA transcripts. TCR CDR3 underwent first-round RT-PCR with the HTBI primer set. One entry per CDR3 protein results from TCRdb running MiXCR on the multiplex PCR reads. The repertoire consists of about 560,000 distinct CDR3 sequences, with over 15% occurring once and the leading ten covering around 18%. Absence of ophthalmopathy progression within 18 months defined stable Graves' hyperthyroidism. Hyperthyroidism patients were newly diagnosed, had disease duration under 2 months, and were aged 18 to 65 years. Not enrolled were patients with uncontrolled infection, other autoimmune disease, pregnancy or lactation. Notes on the study in general: Patients with ophthalmopathy were separated from those with stable hyperthyroidism by a 13 V-J model.

What was sequenced was blood. The TCR comes from a woman aged 18-29 years with Graves' hyperthyroidism.

CDR3 nucleotide sequence: TGTGCCAGCAGCCCTACCCGACTAGCGGATACGCAGTATTTT. Amino acid sequence: CASSPTRLADTQYF. The V gene is TRBV3-1, the J gene TRBJ2-3; 8 bases line up with TRBD2. Germline CDR1 reads LGHDT; CDR2 reads YNNKEL (reference sequence). The ends lost 4 bases at V and 6 bases at J; junction bases unmatched: 6. This CDR3 is 14 amino acids long.